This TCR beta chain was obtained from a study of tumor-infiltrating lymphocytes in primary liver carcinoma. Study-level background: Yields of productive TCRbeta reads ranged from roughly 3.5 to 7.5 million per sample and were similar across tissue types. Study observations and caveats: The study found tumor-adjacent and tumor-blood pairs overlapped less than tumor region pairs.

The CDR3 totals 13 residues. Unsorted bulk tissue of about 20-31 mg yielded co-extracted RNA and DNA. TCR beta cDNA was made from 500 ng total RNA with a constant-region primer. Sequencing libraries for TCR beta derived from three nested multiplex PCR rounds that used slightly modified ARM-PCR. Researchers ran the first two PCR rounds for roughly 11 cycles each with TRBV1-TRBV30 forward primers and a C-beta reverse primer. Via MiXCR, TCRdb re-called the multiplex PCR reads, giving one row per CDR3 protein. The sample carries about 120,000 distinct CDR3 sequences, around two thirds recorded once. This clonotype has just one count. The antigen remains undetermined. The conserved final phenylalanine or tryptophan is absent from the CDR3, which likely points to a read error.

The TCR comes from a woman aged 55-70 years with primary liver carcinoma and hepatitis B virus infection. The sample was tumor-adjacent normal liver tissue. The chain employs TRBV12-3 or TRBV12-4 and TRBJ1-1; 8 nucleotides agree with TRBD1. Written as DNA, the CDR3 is TGTGCCAGCAGCCGACAGGGGAACACAGAAGCTTTCTTG. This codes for CASSRQGNTEAFL.